Below are 19 T cell receptor beta chains sequenced from a single sample in a study of Ad26.COV2.S vaccination and SARS-CoV-2 variants. Documented treatment: around 19 received Ad26.COV2.S at low or high dose, single or two shots; 5 received placebo; per-sample allocation not given. The samples date from day 63 after the first vaccine or placebo injection. Generated by immunoSEQ multiplex PCR, the TCRdb table keeps only in-frame clones and is missing some. This sample has around 400,000 clones, with around four fifths found just once. The material was peripheral blood, obtained in a trial of Ad26.COV2.S vaccine versus placebo. Receptors originate from a person between 18 and 59 years old who received the Ad26.COV2.S COVID-19 vaccine or a placebo.

The gene calls are TRBV5-6 and TRBJ2-2; D not certain. The V gene lost 7 bases and the J gene lost 2 bases, with 6 bases spanning the gap. Germline CDR1 reads SGHDT; CDR2 reads YYEEEE. The CDR3 runs 12 residues. CDR3 coding DNA: TGTGCCAGCGGGCCAAACACCGGGGAGCTGTTTTTT. This gives the protein CASGPNTGELFF. The whole variable domain, remainder taken from reference TRBV5-6 and TRBJ2-2, is DAGVTQSPTHLIKTRGQQVTLRCSPKSGHDTVSWYQQALGQGPQFIFQYYEEEERQRGNFPDRFSGHQFPNYSSELNVNALLLGDSALYLCASGPNTGELFFGEGSRLTVL.

On this clone itself: Other DNA sequences in the sample encode the same CDR3. The chain combines TRBV7-3 with TRBJ2-3; unclear D gene. This CDR3 is built from 14 residues. The germline V and J ends were trimmed by 2 bases and 6 bases, with 12 bases remaining between them. Germline V gene lookup returns CDR1 SGHTA and CDR2 FQGTGA. In nucleotides, the CDR3 is TGTGCCAGCAGCTTAGATAGCCCTCCGGATACGCAGTATTTT. The encoded protein is CASSLDSPPDTQYF. The full variable domain, completed using reference TRBV7-3 and TRBJ2-3, is GAGVSQTPSNKVTEKGKYVELRCDPISGHTALYWYRQSLGQGPEFLIYFQGTGAADDSGLPNDRFFAVRPEGSVSTLKIQRTERGDSAVYLCASSLDSPPDTQYFGPGTRLTVL.

V is TRBV3-1 (or the pseudogene TRBV3-2) and J is TRBJ2-5; 9 bases are a match to TRBD2. The germline CDR1 and CDR2 sequences are LGHDT and YNNKEL (reference sequence). This CDR3 has 16 amino acids. V shed 0 bases and J 5 bases; nucleotides not matched to a gene: 7. The CDR3 sequence is CASSQDRASGEETQYF. CDR3 nucleotides: TGTGCCAGCAGCCAAGATCGGGCTAGCGGGGAGGAGACCCAGTACTTC.

This chain uses TRBV30 with TRBJ2-1, with D maybe TRBD1 (5 bases). Germline V lookup: CDR1 GTSNPN, CDR2 SVGIG (reference sequence). V lost 1 base and J 7 bases, leaving 14 bases between the germline ends. CDR3 length: 14 amino acids. CDR3: CAWSGGQGWNEQFF. The CDR3 nucleotides read TGTGCCTGGAGTGGGGGCCAGGGTTGGAATGAGCAGTTCTTC.

The chain joins TRBV29-1 to TRBJ1-1; 8 nucleotides agree with TRBD1. V was pared by 4 bases and J by 8 bases, with 3 bases of the junction left unmatched. CDR1 and CDR2 from the germline V gene are SQVTM and ANQGSEA. The CDR3 covers 11 residues. The CDR3 nucleotides read TGCAGCGTTGGTAGGACAGGGGAAGCTTTCTTT. Residues: CSVGRTGEAFF.

This chain joins TRBV14 and TRBJ1-1, with 10 positions matching TRBD1. Germline loops: CDR1 SGHDN, CDR2 FVKESK. The CDR3 has 17 amino acids. The trim removed 1 base at V and 4 bases at J, leaving 9 bases unmatched. The CDR3 is CASSQGGTGERSTEAFF. As DNA, the CDR3 is TGTGCCAGCAGCCAAGGCGGGACAGGGGAAAGGAGCACTGAAGCTTTCTTT.

CDR3 loop: CASSLSSGGTGELFF. The CDR3 nucleotides are TGTGCCAGCAGCTTGAGTAGCGGGGGTACCGGGGAGCTGTTTTTT. This chain connects TRBV5-4 to TRBJ2-2; 9 bases match TRBD2. The CDR3 length is 15 residues. The germline V gene has CDR1 SGHNT and CDR2 YYREEE (reference sequence). The junction had 3 bases not matched to a gene; V was cut back by 1 base and J by 5 bases. The full variable domain, in which reference TRBV5-4 and TRBJ2-2 provide the parts outside the CDR3, is ETGVTQSPTHLIKTRGQQVTLRCSSQSGHNTVSWYQQALGQGPQFIFQYYREEENGRGNFPPRFSGLQFPNYSSELNVNALELDDSALYLCASSLSSGGTGELFFGEGSRLTVL.

This rearrangement joins TRBV10-3 to TRBJ1-1, with TRBD1 as a possible D gene (5 bases). Per the germline V gene, CDR1 is ENHRY and CDR2 is SYGVKD. With 4 bases removed from V and 5 bases from J, the gap between germline ends came to 17 bases. The CDR3 is 15 residues long. The CDR3 DNA reads TGTGCCATCAGTGGGAGGGGAAGGGGTGAAACTGAAGCTTTCTTT. Protein product: CAISGRGRGETEAFF.

This rearrangement joins TRBV30 to TRBJ1-3; weak D call: TRBD1 (5 bases). The CDR3 runs 12 residues. Trimming stripped 0 bases from V and 10 bases from J, with 10 bases between. Germline V gene data show CDR1 as GTSNPN and CDR2 as SVGIG (reference sequence). CDR3 bases: TGTGCCTGGAGTGTGGGGCCTGTGACCATATATTTT. Residues: CAWSVGPVTIYF.

V usage is TRBV10-1 and J usage is TRBJ2-7, with D tentatively TRBD1 (6 bases). V was shortened by 6 bases and J by 8 bases, with 17 bases between the two germline ends. Germline V gene data show CDR1 as WNHNN and CDR2 as SYGVQD (reference sequence). The length of the CDR3 is 13 residues. The CDR3 region is CASSRTTGGQQYF. In DNA, the CDR3 is TGCGCCAGCAGCCGAACGACTGGGGGCCAGCAGTACTTC.

This clone was counted once. The V gene is TRBV7-2, the J gene TRBJ2-1, with 11 bases that match TRBD2. There are 15 residues in the CDR3. Germline trimming cut 3 bases from V and 7 bases from J; bases unmatched to any gene: 5. Germline assignment: CDR1 SGHTA and CDR2 FQGNSA. The CDR3 bases are TGTGCCAGCAGCTTTAGCGGGGGGGCTCTTAATGAGCAGTTCTTC. Protein: CASSFSGGALNEQFF.

The V gene is TRBV7-2, the J gene TRBJ2-1; 8 bases map to TRBD1. Trimming at V came to 9 bases and at J to 4 bases, leaving 5 bases not matched to a gene. Germline-derived CDR1 and CDR2 are SGHTA and FQGNSA. This CDR3 spans 13 amino acids. The CDR3 loop reads CARRTGSYNEQFF. The CDR3 coding sequence is TGTGCCAGGAGGACAGGGAGTTACAATGAGCAGTTCTTC.

The chain joins TRBV2 to TRBJ2-7; no reliable D call. Between the trimmed V and J ends, which lost 6 bases and 2 bases, there was a span of 23 bases. The CDR3 runs 17 residues. Germline lookup yields CDR1 SNHLY and CDR2 FYNNEI. The CDR3 bases are TGTGCCAGCAGGATTAACCCTAGACCAGCAAGGACCTACGAGCAGTACTTC. This translates into CASRINPRPARTYEQYF.

The V gene is TRBV11-2, the J gene TRBJ1-2; D is perhaps TRBD1 (5 bases). V lost 2 bases to trimming and J lost 2 bases, with 9 bases between them. Germline V lookup: CDR1 SGHAT, CDR2 FQNNGV. CDR3 length: 14 amino acids. The CDR3 sequence: CASSLSGQNYGYTF. The CDR3 DNA sequence: TGTGCCAGCAGCTTATCGGGGCAGAACTATGGCTACACCTTC.

In DNA form, the CDR3 reads TGTGCCAGTAGTATAAATACAGGGGGAAGAGGTGAAGCTTTCTTT. Its protein is CASSINTGGRGEAFF. This chain joins TRBV19 and TRBJ1-1; 8 nucleotides match TRBD1. Germline CDR1 LNHDA, CDR2 SQIVND (reference sequence). The CDR3 is 15 amino acids. V trimming: 2 bases; J trimming: 7 bases; junction bases outside the gene matches: 9.

This clone appeared a single time. The chain employs TRBV3-1 (or the pseudogene TRBV3-2) and TRBJ2-7, with 8 positions matching TRBD1. Germline V lookup: CDR1 LGHDT, CDR2 YNNKEL (reference sequence). The CDR3 extends over 14 amino acids. After removal of 6 bases from V and 3 bases from J, the junction contained 7 bases not matched to a gene. The CDR3 bases are TGTGCCAGCAGGCCAGGGGGCTCTATCTACGAGCAGTACTTC. Protein product: CASRPGGSIYEQYF.

This clone has just one count. The chain uses TRBV30 and TRBJ1-1; 7 bases map to TRBD1. This CDR3 contains 15 residues. Germline CDR1 reads GTSNPN; CDR2 reads SVGIG (reference sequence). V gave up 1 base and J gave up 0 bases; unmatched junction bases: 5. The CDR3 region is CAWSGQGTMNTEAFF. CDR3 bases: TGTGCCTGGAGTGGACAGGGAACTATGAACACTGAAGCTTTCTTT.

This chain links TRBV10-3 with TRBJ1-1, with 7 bases lining up with TRBD1. Germline lookup yields CDR1 ENHRY and CDR2 SYGVKD. With 10 bases clipped from V and 0 bases from J, the junction kept 8 bases outside the gene matches. The CDR3 runs to 14 residues. CDR3 coding DNA: TGTGCCACTCAGGGGGGGGGAGTGAACACTGAAGCTTTCTTT. It yields the protein CATQGGGVNTEAFF.

The CDR3 loop is CASSERGVGNQPQHF. The CDR3 DNA reads as TGTGCCAGCAGTGAACGGGGGGTAGGCAATCAGCCCCAGCATTTT. The rearrangement uses TRBV2 and TRBJ1-5, with D perhaps matching TRBD1 (5 bases). Germline V gene sequence: CDR1 SNHLY, CDR2 FYNNEI. Trimming took off 2 bases at V and 2 bases at J, with 10 bases between the two ends. The CDR3 covers 15 residues.